These T cell receptor beta chains were read from a single sample in a study of blood T cell repertoires in COVID-19. Assay used: immunoSEQ multiplex PCR; TCRdb lists only in-frame clones, some missing. Of almost 250,000 clones listed, 75% to 90% are singletons. The sample comprised PBMCs or T cells enriched from blood (not recorded which). The origin of the receptors is a woman under 40 who had recovered from COVID-19. Both conserved end residues are part of each CDR3. A D gene is named only where the DNA matches it firmly. For some rows the clone size is stated as once, few or many, or as a class when expanded; others skip it.

d_gene: TRBD1
v_gene: TRBV2
abundance: -
j_gene: TRBJ1-4
CDR3nt: TGTGCCAGCACACCGACCGGGACAGGGAGAGAAAAACTGTTTTTT
CDR3aa: CASTPTGTGREKLFF

d_gene: TRBD2
v_gene: TRBV5-4
abundance: -
j_gene: TRBJ2-5
CDR3nt: TGTGCCAGCAGCTTTGGGGGGGGGAAGACCCAGTACTTC
CDR3aa: CASSFGGGKTQYF

d_gene: -
v_gene: TRBV4-1
abundance: few
j_gene: TRBJ1-5
CDR3nt: TGCGCCAGCAGCCAGAGGGCGGTGAGCAATCAGCCCCAGCATTTT
CDR3aa: CASSQRAVSNQPQHF

d_gene: TRBD1
v_gene: TRBV24-1
abundance: -
j_gene: TRBJ2-3
CDR3nt: TGTGCCACCAGTGGAAGGCTGGACAGGGGGAAAGCGGGAGACCTAGATACGCAGTATTTT
CDR3aa: CATSGRLDRGKAGDLDTQYF

d_gene: -
v_gene: TRBV28
abundance: -
j_gene: TRBJ2-7
CDR3nt: TGTGCCAGCAGCCCAACGGCCTACGAGCAGTACTTC
CDR3aa: CASSPTAYEQYF

d_gene: -
v_gene: TRBV7-8
abundance: -
j_gene: TRBJ1-6
CDR3nt: TGTGCCAGCAGCTCCTCAGGGGCCATCCCTTCCCCACCCCTCCACTTT
CDR3aa: CASSSSGAIPSPPLHF

d_gene: -
v_gene: TRBV28
abundance: -
j_gene: TRBJ1-2
CDR3nt: TGTGCCAGCAGCCCCGGGGGGCCCTACTATGGCTACACCTTC
CDR3aa: CASSPGGPYYGYTF

d_gene: -
v_gene: TRBV5-1
abundance: -
j_gene: TRBJ2-2
CDR3nt: TGCGCCAGCAGCCCTGGCGACTTCTCGAACACCGGGGAGCTGTTTTTT
CDR3aa: CASSPGDFSNTGELFF

d_gene: TRBD1
v_gene: TRBV11-3
abundance: -
j_gene: TRBJ2-5
CDR3nt: TGTGCCAGCAGCTTACAGGGGGAAGAGACCCAGTACTTC
CDR3aa: CASSLQGEETQYF

d_gene: -
v_gene: TRBV28
abundance: -
j_gene: TRBJ1-1
CDR3nt: TGTGCCCACGTAGCAGGGGTGGGGACTGAAGCTTTCTTT
CDR3aa: CAHVAGVGTEAFF

d_gene: -
v_gene: TRBV19
abundance: -
j_gene: TRBJ1-6
CDR3nt: TGTGCCAGTAGTATGCGGGCGGCTGGCTCCTATAATTCACCCCTCCACTTT
CDR3aa: CASSMRAAGSYNSPLHF

d_gene: -
v_gene: TRBV21-1
abundance: -
j_gene: TRBJ1-5
CDR3nt: TGTGCCAGCAGCGTCGGACAGGGAGGCAGCAATCAGCCCCAGCATTTT
CDR3aa: CASSVGQGGSNQPQHF

d_gene: TRBD1
v_gene: TRBV5-6
abundance: few
j_gene: TRBJ1-2
CDR3nt: TGTGCCAGCAGCGTGGACAGGGGAGCCTATGGCTACACCTTC
CDR3aa: CASSVDRGAYGYTF